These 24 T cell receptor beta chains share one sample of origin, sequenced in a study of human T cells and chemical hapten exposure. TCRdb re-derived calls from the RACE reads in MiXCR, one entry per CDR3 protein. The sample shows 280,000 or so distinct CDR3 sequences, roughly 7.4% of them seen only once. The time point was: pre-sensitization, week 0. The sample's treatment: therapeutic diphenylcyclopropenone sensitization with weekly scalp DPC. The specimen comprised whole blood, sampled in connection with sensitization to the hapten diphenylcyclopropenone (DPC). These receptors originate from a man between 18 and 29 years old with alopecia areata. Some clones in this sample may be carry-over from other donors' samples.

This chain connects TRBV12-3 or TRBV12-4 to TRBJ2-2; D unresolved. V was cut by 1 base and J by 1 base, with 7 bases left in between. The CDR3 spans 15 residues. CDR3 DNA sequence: TGTGCCAGCAGTTTAGGGTTATGGAACACCGGGGAGCTGTTTTTT. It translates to CASSLGLWNTGELFF.

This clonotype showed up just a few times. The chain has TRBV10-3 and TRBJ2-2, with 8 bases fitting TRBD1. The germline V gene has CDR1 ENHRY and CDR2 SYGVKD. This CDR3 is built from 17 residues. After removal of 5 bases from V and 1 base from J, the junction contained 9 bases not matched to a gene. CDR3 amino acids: CAISTSSGTGNTGELFF. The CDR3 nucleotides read TGTGCCATCAGTACTTCTTCCGGGACAGGGAACACCGGGGAGCTGTTTTTT.

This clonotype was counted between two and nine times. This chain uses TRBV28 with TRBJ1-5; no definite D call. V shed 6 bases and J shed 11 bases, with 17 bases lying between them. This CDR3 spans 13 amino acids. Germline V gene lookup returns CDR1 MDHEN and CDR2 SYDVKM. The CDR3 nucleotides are TGTGCCAGCAGCAACACGGGGTTAAGGGCCCAGCATTTT. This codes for CASSNTGLRAQHF.

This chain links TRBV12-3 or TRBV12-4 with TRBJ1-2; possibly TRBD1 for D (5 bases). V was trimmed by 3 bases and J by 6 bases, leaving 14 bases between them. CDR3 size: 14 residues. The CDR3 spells CASSFGHLRDGYTF. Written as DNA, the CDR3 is TGTGCCAGCAGTTTCGGACATCTCAGGGATGGCTACACCTTC.

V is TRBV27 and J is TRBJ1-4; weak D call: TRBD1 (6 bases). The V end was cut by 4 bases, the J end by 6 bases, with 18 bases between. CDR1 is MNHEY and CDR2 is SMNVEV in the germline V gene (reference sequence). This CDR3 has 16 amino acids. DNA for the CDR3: TGTGCCAGCAGTTGGGTTCCCGGCTCAGGGGATGAAAAACTGTTTTTT. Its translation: CASSWVPGSGDEKLFF. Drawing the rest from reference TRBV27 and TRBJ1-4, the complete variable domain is EAQVTQNPRYLITVTGKKLTVTCSQNMNHEYMSWYRQDPGLGLRQIYYSMNVEVTDKGDVPEGYKVSRKEKRNFPLILESPSPNQTSLYFCASSWVPGSGDEKLFFGSGTQLSVL.

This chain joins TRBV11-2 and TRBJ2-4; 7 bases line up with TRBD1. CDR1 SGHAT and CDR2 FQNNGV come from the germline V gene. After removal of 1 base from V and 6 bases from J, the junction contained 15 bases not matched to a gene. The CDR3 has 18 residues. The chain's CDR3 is CASSLVVHRGRGGNIQYF. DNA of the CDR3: TGTGCCAGCAGCTTAGTTGTTCATAGGGGGCGAGGAGGAAACATTCAGTACTTC.

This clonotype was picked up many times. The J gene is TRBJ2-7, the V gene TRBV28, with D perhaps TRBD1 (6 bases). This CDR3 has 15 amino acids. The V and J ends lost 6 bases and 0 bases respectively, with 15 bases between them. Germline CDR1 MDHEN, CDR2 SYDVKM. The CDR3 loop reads CASSRGTRSSYEQYF. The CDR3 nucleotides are TGTGCCAGCAGCAGAGGGACACGTAGCTCCTACGAGCAGTACTTC. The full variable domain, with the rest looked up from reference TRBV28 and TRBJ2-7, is DVKVTQSSRYLVKRTGEKVFLECVQDMDHENMFWYRQDPGLGLRLIYFSYDVKMKEKGDIPEGYSVSREKKERFSLILESASTNQTSMYLCASSRGTRSSYEQYFGPGTRLTVT.

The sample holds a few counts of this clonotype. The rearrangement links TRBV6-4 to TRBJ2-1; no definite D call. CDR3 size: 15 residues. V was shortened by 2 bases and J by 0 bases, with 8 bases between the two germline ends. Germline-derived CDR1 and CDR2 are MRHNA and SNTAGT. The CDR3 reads CASSDRASSYNEQFF. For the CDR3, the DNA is TGTGCCAGCAGTGACAGGGCCAGCTCCTACAATGAGCAGTTCTTC.

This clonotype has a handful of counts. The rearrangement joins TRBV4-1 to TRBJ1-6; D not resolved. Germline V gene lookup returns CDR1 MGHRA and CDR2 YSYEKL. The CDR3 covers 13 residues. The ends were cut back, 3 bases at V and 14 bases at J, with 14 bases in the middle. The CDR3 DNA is TGCGCCAGCAGCCACCAAGTTGGGGTGGCCCTCCACTTT. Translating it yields CASSHQVGVALHF.

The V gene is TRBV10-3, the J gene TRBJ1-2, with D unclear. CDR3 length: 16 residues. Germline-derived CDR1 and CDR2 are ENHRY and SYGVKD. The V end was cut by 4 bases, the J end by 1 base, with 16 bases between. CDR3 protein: CAISAQWTDRNYGYTF. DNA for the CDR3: TGTGCCATCAGTGCACAATGGACCGACCGTAACTATGGCTACACCTTC.

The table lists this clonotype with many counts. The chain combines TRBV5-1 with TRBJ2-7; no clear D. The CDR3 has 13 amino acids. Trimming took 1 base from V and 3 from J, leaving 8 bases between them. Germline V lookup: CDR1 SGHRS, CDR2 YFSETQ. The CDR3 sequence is CASSLYGNYEQYF. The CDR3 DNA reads TGCGCCAGCAGCTTGTATGGGAACTACGAGCAGTACTTC.

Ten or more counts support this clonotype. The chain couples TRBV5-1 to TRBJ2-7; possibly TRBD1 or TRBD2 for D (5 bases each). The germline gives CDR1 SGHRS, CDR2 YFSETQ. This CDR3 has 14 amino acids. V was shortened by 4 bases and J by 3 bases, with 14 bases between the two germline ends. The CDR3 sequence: CASSPGTQFYEQYV. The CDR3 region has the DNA TGCGCCAGCAGCCCCGGGACGCAATTCTACGAGCAGTACGTC.

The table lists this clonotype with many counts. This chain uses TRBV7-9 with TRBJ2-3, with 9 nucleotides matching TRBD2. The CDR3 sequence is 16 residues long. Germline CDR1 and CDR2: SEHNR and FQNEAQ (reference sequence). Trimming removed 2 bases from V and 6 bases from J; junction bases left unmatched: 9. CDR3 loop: CASSLSGAGGPDTQYF. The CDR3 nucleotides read TGTGCCAGCAGCTTATCGGGAGCGGGGGGCCCGGATACGCAGTATTTT. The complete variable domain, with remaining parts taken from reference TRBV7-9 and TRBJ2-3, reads DTGVSQNPRHKITKRGQNVTFRCDPISEHNRLYWYRQTLGQGPEFLTYFQNEAQLEKSRLLSDRFSAERPKGSFSTLEIQRTEQGDSAMYLCASSLSGAGGPDTQYFGPGTRLTVL.

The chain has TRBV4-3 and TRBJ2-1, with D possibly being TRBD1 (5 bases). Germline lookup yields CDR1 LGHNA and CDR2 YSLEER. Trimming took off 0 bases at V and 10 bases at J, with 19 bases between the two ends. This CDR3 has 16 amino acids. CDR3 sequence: CASSQELSGRLLEQFF. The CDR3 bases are TGCGCCAGCAGCCAAGAACTTTCAGGGCGTTTGTTGGAGCAGTTCTTC.

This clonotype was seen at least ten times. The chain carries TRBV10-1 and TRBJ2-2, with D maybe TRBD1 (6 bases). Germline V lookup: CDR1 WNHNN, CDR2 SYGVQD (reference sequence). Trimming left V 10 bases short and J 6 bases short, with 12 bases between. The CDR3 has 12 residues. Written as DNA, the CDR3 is TGCGCCAAACTACAGGGTTCCGGGGAGCTGTTTTTT. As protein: CAKLQGSGELFF.

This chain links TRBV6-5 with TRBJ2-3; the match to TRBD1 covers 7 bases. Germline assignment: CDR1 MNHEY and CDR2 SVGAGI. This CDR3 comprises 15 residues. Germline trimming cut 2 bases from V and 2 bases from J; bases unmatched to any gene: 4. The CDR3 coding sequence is TGTGCCAGCAGTTACGGTGGACAGGACACAGATACGCAGTATTTT. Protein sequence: CASSYGGQDTDTQYF.

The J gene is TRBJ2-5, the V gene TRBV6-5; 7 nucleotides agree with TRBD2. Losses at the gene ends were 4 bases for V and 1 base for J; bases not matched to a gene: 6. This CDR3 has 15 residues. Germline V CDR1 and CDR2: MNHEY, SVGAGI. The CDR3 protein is CASSFLGTTQETQYF. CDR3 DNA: TGTGCCAGCAGTTTCCTTGGGACTACCCAAGAGACCCAGTACTTC.

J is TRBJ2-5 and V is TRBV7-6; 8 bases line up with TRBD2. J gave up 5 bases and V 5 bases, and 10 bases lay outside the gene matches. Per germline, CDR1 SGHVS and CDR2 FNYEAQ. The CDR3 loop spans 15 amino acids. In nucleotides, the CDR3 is TGTGCCAGCAGCCAAACCCAGGGACTAGGGGAGACCCAGTACTTC. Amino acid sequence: CASSQTQGLGETQYF.

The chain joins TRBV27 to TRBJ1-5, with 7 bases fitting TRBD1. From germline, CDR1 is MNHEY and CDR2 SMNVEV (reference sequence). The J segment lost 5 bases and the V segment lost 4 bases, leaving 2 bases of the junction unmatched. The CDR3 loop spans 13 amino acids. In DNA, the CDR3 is TGTGCCAGCAGTTACAGGGGCTATCAGCCCCAGCATTTT. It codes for CASSYRGYQPQHF.

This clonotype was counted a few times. The CDR3 DNA reads as TGTGCCAGCAGTCCCTACAGGGGTGGCTACACCTTC. It translates to CASSPYRGGYTF. The J gene is TRBJ1-2, the V gene TRBV12-3 or TRBV12-4; 7 bases match TRBD1. CDR3 length equals 12 residues. J gave up 7 bases and V 5 bases, and 4 bases lay outside the gene matches.

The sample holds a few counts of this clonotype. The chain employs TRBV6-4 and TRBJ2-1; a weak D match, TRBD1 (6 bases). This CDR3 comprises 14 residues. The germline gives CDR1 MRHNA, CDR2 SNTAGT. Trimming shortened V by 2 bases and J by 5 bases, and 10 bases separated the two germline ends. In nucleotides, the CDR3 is TGTGCCAGCAGTGACACCACAGGGCACAATGAGCAGTTCTTC. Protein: CASSDTTGHNEQFF.

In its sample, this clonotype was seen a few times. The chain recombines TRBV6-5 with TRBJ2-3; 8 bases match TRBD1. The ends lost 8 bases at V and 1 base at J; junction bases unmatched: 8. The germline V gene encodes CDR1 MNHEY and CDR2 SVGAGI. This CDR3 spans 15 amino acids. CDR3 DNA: TGTGCCAGCGCCACCGGGACAGGTCGCACAGATACGCAGTATTTT. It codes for CASATGTGRTDTQYF.

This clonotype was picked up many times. CDR3 protein: CASSREQGPNQPQHF. The CDR3 nucleotides are TGTGCCAGCAGCCGAGAACAGGGGCCTAATCAGCCCCAGCATTTT. The chain employs TRBV7-9 and TRBJ1-5; TRBD1 matches at 7 bases. This CDR3 contains 15 residues. Germline V gene data show CDR1 as SEHNR and CDR2 as FQNEAQ (reference sequence). V was clipped by 5 bases and J by 4 bases; unmatched bases: 8.

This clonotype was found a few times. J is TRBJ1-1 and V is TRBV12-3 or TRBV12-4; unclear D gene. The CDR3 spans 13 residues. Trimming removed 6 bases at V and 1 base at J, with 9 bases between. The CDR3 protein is CASRPTANTEAFF. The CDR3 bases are TGTGCCAGCAGACCTACAGCGAACACTGAAGCTTTCTTT.